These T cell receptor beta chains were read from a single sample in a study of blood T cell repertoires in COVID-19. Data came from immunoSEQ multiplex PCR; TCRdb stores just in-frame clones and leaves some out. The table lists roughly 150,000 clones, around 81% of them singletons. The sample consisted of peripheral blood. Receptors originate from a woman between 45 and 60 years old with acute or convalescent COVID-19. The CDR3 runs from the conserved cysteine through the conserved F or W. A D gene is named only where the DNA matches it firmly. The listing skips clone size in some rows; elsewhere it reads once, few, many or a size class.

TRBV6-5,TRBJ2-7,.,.,CASSYGGGRYYEQYF,TGTGCCAGCAGTTACGGGGGCGGGCGGTACTACGAGCAGTACTTC
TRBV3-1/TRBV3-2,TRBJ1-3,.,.,CASSRLDGGRNTIYF,TGTGCCAGCAGCCGACTGGACGGTGGGAGGAACACCATATATTTT
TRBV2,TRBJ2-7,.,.,CASRREDYEQYF,TGTGCCAGCCGGCGGGAAGACTACGAGCAGTACTTC
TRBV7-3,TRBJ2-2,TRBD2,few,CASSWTSGGLGGTGELFF,TGTGCCAGCAGCTGGACTAGCGGGGGCCTCGGGGGCACCGGGGAGCTGTTTTTT
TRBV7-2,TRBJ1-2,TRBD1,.,CASSFFDGTAGYTF,TGTGCCAGCAGCTTCTTCGACGGGACAGCCGGCTACACCTTC
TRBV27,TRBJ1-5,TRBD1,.,CASSQTGWNNQPQHF,TGTGCCAGCAGTCAGACAGGGTGGAACAATCAGCCCCAGCATTTT
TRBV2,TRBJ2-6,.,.,CASSERSGANVLTF,TGTGCCAGCAGTGAACGGTCTGGGGCCAACGTCCTGACTTTC
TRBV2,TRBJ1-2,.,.,CASLLDRANYGYTF,TGTGCCAGCCTGCTGGACAGAGCAAACTATGGCTACACCTTC
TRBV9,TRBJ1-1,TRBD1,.,CASSVGSTGGTEAFF,TGTGCCAGCAGCGTAGGTAGCACAGGGGGGACTGAAGCTTTCTTT
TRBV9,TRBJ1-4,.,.,CASSVLGGEGEKLFF,TGTGCCAGCAGCGTCTTGGGGGGAGAAGGTGAAAAACTGTTTTTT
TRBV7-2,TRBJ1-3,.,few,CASSFNGNTIYF,TGTGCCAGCAGCTTTAATGGAAACACCATATATTTT
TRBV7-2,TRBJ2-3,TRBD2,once,CASSQGLERDTQYF,TGTGCCAGCAGCCAAGGACTAGAGAGAGATACGCAGTATTTT
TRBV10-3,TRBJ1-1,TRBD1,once,CAISESLGGLNTEAFF,TGTGCCATCAGTGAGTCCCTAGGGGGCCTGAACACTGAAGCTTTCTTT
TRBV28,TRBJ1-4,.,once,CASSSPRGTTNEKLFF,TGTGCCAGCAGTTCCCCCCGAGGCACAACTAATGAAAAACTGTTTTTT
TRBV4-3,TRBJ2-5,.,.,CASSQVGGIGETQYF,TGCGCCAGCAGCCAAGTAGGAGGGATCGGAGAGACCCAGTACTTC
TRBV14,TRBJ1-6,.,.,CASSQEPRGYSPLHF,TGTGCCAGCAGCCAAGAGCCCAGGGGATATTCACCCCTCCACTTT
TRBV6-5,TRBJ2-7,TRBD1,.,CASSSRDRGTYEQYF,TGTGCCAGCAGCTCCCGGGACAGGGGCACCTACGAGCAGTACTTC